This T cell receptor beta chain stems from a study of cytomegalovirus exposure and HLA in healthy donors. 13 Jbeta primers and 60 Vbeta primers were used for the PCR. The data were produced by immunoSEQ multiplex PCR, yet TCRdb's version contains in-frame clones alone and is incomplete. Of roughly 130,000 clones listed, roughly 77% are singletons. The V gene lost 0 bases and the J gene lost 0 bases, with 6 bases spanning the gap. Germline V gene sequence: CDR1 GTSNPN, CDR2 SVGIG (reference sequence). CDR3 length: 13 amino acids. The clonotype originates from a female donor in good health and CMV-seronegative. This sequence joins TRBV30 and TRBJ2-7, with a tentative D call TRBD1 (5 bases). The source material was PBMCs. CDR3 loop: CAWSVTDSYEQYF. The CDR3, as DNA: TGTGCCTGGAGTGTGACAGACTCCTACGAGCAGTACTTC. Based on the CDR3 plus reference TRBV30 and TRBJ2-7, the full variable domain is SQTIHQWPATLVQPVGSPLSLECTVEGTSNPNLYWYRQAAGRGLQLLFYSVGIGQISSEVPQNLSASRPQDRQFILSSKKLLLSDSGFYLCAWSVTDSYEQYFGPGTRLTVT.